These T cell receptor beta chains were read from a single sample in a study of CD8 T cells in Susac syndrome. A single record per CDR3 protein comes from TCRdb applying MiXCR to the immunoSEQ multiplex PCR reads. The data show roughly 150,000 distinct CDR3 sequences, around 95% seen once. The sequenced sample was CD4+ T cells from PBMCs. The source of these receptors is a human donor with Susac syndrome. Both conserved end residues are part of each CDR3. Each record gives: V gene, D gene, clone size, J gene, CDR3 DNA, CDR3 protein. A D gene is named only where the DNA matches it firmly. Some rows have no size entry. The others give once, few or many, or a class for an expanded clone.

TRBV28	TRBD1	.	TRBJ2-7	TGTGCCAGCAGCCCGGACAGGGGTTTGGGATCATACGAGCAGTACTTC	CASSPDRGLGSYEQYF
TRBV29-1	.	.	TRBJ1-1	TGCAGCGTCCCCCGAGGGGGAATCCCGGGGGGTGAAGCTTTCTTT	CSVPRGGIPGGEAFF
TRBV7-3	.	once	TRBJ2-7	TGTGCCAGCAGCTTGGACACAGCCTACGAGCAGTACTTC	CASSLDTAYEQYF
TRBV5-4	.	.	TRBJ1-2	TGTGCCAGCAGCTCCCGACAGACTAACTATGGCTACACCTTC	CASSSRQTNYGYTF
TRBV19	.	.	TRBJ1-5	TGTGCCAGTAGTATGGCGCTTCAGCCCCAGCATTTT	CASSMALQPQHF
TRBV20-1	TRBD1	.	TRBJ2-1	TGCAGTGCTAGAGCGCTCCCGATACAGGGGAAACCCCACCATGAGCAGTTCTTC	CSARALPIQGKPHHEQFF
TRBV4-2	TRBD1	.	TRBJ1-5	TGTGCCAGCAGCCTCCCGGGACAGGGACCTCAGCCCCAGCATTTT	CASSLPGQGPQPQHF
TRBV6-1	TRBD1	.	TRBJ2-6	TGTGCCAGCAGCTTGACAGGGGGCGCGACTGGGGCCAACGTCCTGACTTTC	CASSLTGGATGANVLTF
TRBV25-1	TRBD1	once	TRBJ1-5	TGTGCCAGCAGTGTAGCAGGGGGCTCTCAGCCCCAGCATTTT	CASSVAGGSQPQHF
TRBV7-9	TRBD1	once	TRBJ2-3	TGTGCCAGCAGCAAGACAGGGGGCGGCGGGGATACGCAGTATTTT	CASSKTGGGGDTQYF
TRBV11-2	.	.	TRBJ2-3	TGTGCCAGCAGCTTGAGACTGGAGGGGTTAGATACGCAGTATTTT	CASSLRLEGLDTQYF
TRBV7-8	.	once	TRBJ2-1	TGTGCCAGCAGCTTAGTTACCGGATCGGGTATGTTCTTC	CASSLVTGSGMFF
TRBV29-1	.	few	TRBJ1-1	TGCAGCGCTGGGGGGAGAAGGGCGAACACTGAAGCTTTCTTT	CSAGGRRANTEAFF
TRBV5-1	.	.	TRBJ2-5	TGCGCCAGCAGCTTGCAGGGGAGAAAGGAAGAGACCCAGTACTTC	CASSLQGRKEETQYF
TRBV15	.	.	TRBJ2-5	TGTGCCACCAGCAGAGAGTTGGGGGCAGAGACCCAGTACTTC	CATSRELGAETQYF
TRBV4-1	.	.	TRBJ2-7	TGCGCCAGCAGCCAAGAAGAGGGCCCTCATTACGAGCAGTACTTC	CASSQEEGPHYEQYF
TRBV10-1	.	.	TRBJ2-7	TGCGCCAGCAGTGAGGGGGGGAGCTACGAGCAGTACTTC	CASSEGGSYEQYF
TRBV9	.	.	TRBJ2-2	TGTGCCAGCAGCGTAGTACAGGTCGGCGGGGAGCTGTTTTTT	CASSVVQVGGELFF
TRBV2	TRBD2	.	TRBJ2-1	TGTGCCACCCAACCTCGACTAGCGGGGTCTGGGCAGTTCTTC	CATQPRLAGSGQFF
TRBV20-1	.	.	TRBJ1-4	TGCAGTGCTACCCGGGGGGCGTCTAATGAAAAACTGTTTTTT	CSATRGASNEKLFF
TRBV2	TRBD1	.	TRBJ1-1	TGTGCCAGTCTTCCAGGGACAGGGAACACTGAAGCTTTCTTT	CASLPGTGNTEAFF
TRBV5-1	.	.	TRBJ2-2	TGCGCCAGCAGCTTACAGAACACCGGGGAGCTGTTTTTT	CASSLQNTGELFF